Listed here are 30 T cell receptor beta chains from one sample, sequenced in a study of OX40 agonist ivuxolimab in advanced cancers. Library construction relied on the immunoSEQ multiplex PCR assay. TCRdb took this table from immuneACCESS and kept in-frame rearrangements with V and J called. Such tables lack part of the clones; where checked against another copy, unresolved V genes explain under half of the gap, and the rest is unexplained. This sample gives over 75,000 clones in total; less than 95% of them show up just once. The ten largest clones add up to about 1.5% of the sample. The input for sequencing was CD4+ or CD8+ T cells sorted from blood, taken in a trial of the OX40 agonist ivuxolimab. These receptors all stem from an adult with an advanced solid tumor such as melanoma, head and neck, liver or kidney cancer.

V gene TRBV12-2 combines with J gene TRBJ1-2. TRBV12-2 is flagged as a pseudogene. The CDR3 is made up of 22 amino acids. For the CDR3, the DNA is TGTGCAAGTCGCTTAGCGGGACTGACCGGGTTCATTCGGGGGGTGGGGTTATATGGCTACACCTTC. It codes for CASRLAGLTGFIRGVGLYGYTF.

J is TRBJ1-3 and V is TRBV10-3; D is possibly TRBD1 (5 bases). Per the germline V gene, CDR1 is ENHRY and CDR2 is SYGVKD. Trimming took off 3 bases at V and 2 bases at J, with 8 bases between the two ends. This CDR3 comprises 14 residues. CDR3 amino acids: CAISDPGTGNTIYF. Here the CDR3 DNA reads TGTGCCATCAGTGACCCAGGGACTGGAAACACCATATATTTT.

The count of this clone is one. The J gene is TRBJ2-3, the V gene TRBV7-3; 7 nucleotides match TRBD2. Germline CDR1 SGHTA, CDR2 FQGTGA. V trimming: 5 bases; J trimming: 2 bases; junction bases outside the gene matches: 7. This CDR3 comprises 15 residues. The CDR3 nucleotides read TGTGCCAGCAGCCGAGCGGGATCTTACACAGATACGCAGTATTTT. It yields the protein CASSRAGSYTDTQYF. The complete variable domain, with remaining parts taken from reference TRBV7-3 and TRBJ2-3, reads GAGVSQTPSNKVTEKGKYVELRCDPISGHTALYWYRQSLGQGPEFLIYFQGTGAADDSGLPNDRFFAVRPEGSVSTLKIQRTERGDSAVYLCASSRAGSYTDTQYFGPGTRLTVL.

The chain combines TRBV10-3 with TRBJ2-3; 10 nucleotides line up with TRBD2. The junction had 4 bases not matched to a gene; V was cut back by 3 bases and J by 1 base. CDR1 and CDR2 from the germline V gene are ENHRY and SYGVKD. The CDR3 length is 16 residues. CDR3 protein: CAISELAGSGTDTQYF. CDR3 in DNA: TGTGCCATCAGTGAACTAGCGGGGAGCGGCACAGATACGCAGTATTTT.

The chain couples TRBV10-3 to TRBJ2-1; 11 bases fit TRBD2. The CDR3 extends over 16 amino acids. V lost 2 bases to trimming and J lost 9 bases; unmatched junction nucleotides: 9. Germline V gene lookup returns CDR1 ENHRY and CDR2 SYGVKD. CDR3 DNA sequence: TGTGCCATCAGTGAGAGGTTGCTAGCGGGAGGAAGTGAGCAGTTCTTC. This codes for CAISERLLAGGSEQFF.

The chain recombines TRBV7-9 with TRBJ1-1; D call uncertain. This CDR3 has 14 amino acids. Germline assignment: CDR1 SEHNR and CDR2 FQNEAQ (reference sequence). Trimming shortened V by 1 base and J by 1 base, and 7 bases separated the two germline ends. CDR3 loop: CASSLGWGNTEAFF. The CDR3 coding sequence is TGTGCCAGCAGCTTAGGTTGGGGGAACACTGAAGCTTTCTTT.

V is TRBV19 and J is TRBJ1-1; D is unresolved. Germline V gene data show CDR1 as LNHDA and CDR2 as SQIVND (reference sequence). Trimming took 2 bases from V and 3 from J, leaving 10 bases between them. The CDR3 loop spans 14 amino acids. CDR3 sequence (DNA): TGTGCCAGTAGTATAAGGGAGAGGGACACTGAAGCTTTCTTT. Amino acid sequence: CASSIRERDTEAFF.

The chain has TRBV7-2 and TRBJ2-2; 10 nucleotides match TRBD1. Unmatched junction bases numbered 7, after V lost 4 bases and J lost 8 bases. The CDR3 has 15 amino acids. The germline V gene has CDR1 SGHTA and CDR2 FQGNSA. CDR3 protein: CASSSPGQGLGELFF. Written as DNA, the CDR3 is TGTGCCAGCAGCTCGCCGGGACAGGGGCTAGGGGAGCTGTTTTTT.

Note on this clone: The sample has other DNA sequences that encode this CDR3 too. This chain joins TRBV29-1 and TRBJ1-2; 7 bases are shared with TRBD1. This CDR3 contains 13 residues. After removal of 3 bases from V and 8 bases from J, the junction contained 9 bases not matched to a gene. CDR1 and CDR2 (germline): SQVTM, ANQGSEA. This CDR3 is CSVDRGQGGGYTF. The CDR3 nucleotides read TGCAGCGTTGACCGGGGGCAGGGGGGGGGCTACACCTTC.

The chain recombines TRBV25-1 with TRBJ2-1; maybe TRBD1 (6 bases). Germline V gene data show CDR1 as MGHDK and CDR2 as SYGVNS. The CDR3 is 13 amino acids. V was pared by 6 bases and J by 0 bases, with 6 bases between. The CDR3 nucleotides read TGTGCCAGCAGGGACAGCTCCTACAATGAGCAGTTCTTC. Amino acids: CASRDSSYNEQFF. The entire variable domain, with the rest obtained from reference TRBV25-1 and TRBJ2-1, is as follows: EADIYQTPRYLVIGTGKKITLECSQTMGHDKMYWYQQDPGMELHLIHYSYGVNSTEKGDLSSESTVSRIRTEHFPLTLESARPSHTSQYLCASRDSSYNEQFFGPGTRLTVL.

A few counts support this clone. The chain has TRBV9 and TRBJ2-4; D ambiguous. The germline gives CDR1 SGDLS, CDR2 YYNGEE. Trimming took 2 bases from V and 2 from J, leaving 17 bases between them. The CDR3 runs to 17 residues. CDR3 sequence: CASSVDLGDGTKNIQYF. CDR3 nucleotide sequence: TGTGCCAGCAGCGTGGACCTCGGAGATGGGACCAAAAACATTCAGTACTTC.

V and J are TRBV7-2 and TRBJ2-1; 12 positions agree with TRBD2. Germline V gene sequence: CDR1 SGHTA, CDR2 FQGNSA. J gave up 4 bases and V 0 bases, and 1 base lay outside the gene matches. The CDR3 contains 16 residues. CDR3 region: CASSLAGTSGYNEQFF. CDR3 nucleotide sequence: TGTGCCAGCAGCTTAGCAGGGACTAGCGGGTACAATGAGCAGTTCTTC.

The rearrangement joins TRBV7-2 to TRBJ2-7; unclear D gene. V gave up 4 bases and J gave up 6 bases, with 16 bases separating them. This CDR3 contains 14 residues. CDR1 and CDR2 from the germline V gene are SGHTA and FQGNSA. The CDR3 DNA reads TGTGCCAGCAGCTCCGGATTGTTGGCTGGCGAGCAGTACTTC. This gives the protein CASSSGLLAGEQYF.

The chain combines TRBV29-1 with TRBJ2-5; TRBD1 matches 9 bases. The CDR3 sequence is 13 residues long. J was trimmed by 4 bases and V by 7 bases; bases with no gene match: 7. Per the germline V gene, CDR1 is SQVTM and CDR2 is ANQGSEA. The CDR3 loop is CSAGQGRGETQYF. Written as DNA, the CDR3 is TGCAGCGCCGGACAGGGGAGGGGAGAGACCCAGTACTTC. Drawing the rest from reference TRBV29-1 and TRBJ2-5, the complete variable domain is SAVISQKPSRDICQRGTSLTIQCQVDSQVTMMFWYRQQPGQSLTLIATANQGSEATYESGFVIDKFPISRPNLTFSTLTVSNMSPEDSSIYLCSAGQGRGETQYFGPGTRLLVL.

The chain couples TRBV7-2 to TRBJ2-2; D uncertain. This CDR3 comprises 14 residues. Trimming took off 7 bases at V and 0 bases at J, with 9 bases between the two ends. The germline V gene encodes CDR1 SGHTA and CDR2 FQGNSA. The CDR3 sequence: CASISVSNTGELFF. CDR3 DNA: TGTGCCAGCATCTCGGTTTCGAACACCGGGGAGCTGTTTTTT.

The chain combines TRBV7-8 with TRBJ2-1; 10 bases are shared with TRBD2. This CDR3 spans 15 amino acids. Trimming cost V 3 bases and J 3 bases; bases outside gene matches: 2. CDR1 and CDR2 from the germline V gene are SGHVS and FQNEAQ. CDR3 DNA: TGTGCCAGCAGCTTTACTAGCGGGGACTACAATGAGCAGTTCTTC. As protein: CASSFTSGDYNEQFF.

The chain combines TRBV9 with TRBJ1-2, with D hard to call. The germline gives CDR1 SGDLS, CDR2 YYNGEE. The CDR3 is 14 amino acids. V shed 4 bases and J shed 2 bases, with 12 bases lying between them. CDR3 sequence reads: CASSKTAQNYGYTF. Here the CDR3 DNA reads TGTGCCAGCAGCAAAACAGCCCAGAACTATGGCTACACCTTC.

The CDR3 here is CASSRLAVSSYNEQFF. In DNA form, the CDR3 reads TGTGCCAGCAGCCGACTAGCGGTAAGCTCCTACAATGAGCAGTTCTTC. V and J are TRBV4-2 and TRBJ2-1; TRBD2 agrees at 9 bases. The junction had 4 bases not matched to a gene; V was cut back by 4 bases and J by 0 bases. Germline V lookup: CDR1 LGHNA, CDR2 YNFKEQ. This CDR3 is 16 amino acids long.

The rearrangement joins TRBV14 to TRBJ2-1; D uncertain. V dropped 5 bases and J dropped 0 bases, with 11 bases sitting between them. Germline CDR1 SGHDN, CDR2 FVKESK. The CDR3 is made up of 15 amino acids. The DNA of the CDR3 is TGTGCCAGCAGCGTTCACACGAGCTCCTACAATGAGCAGTTCTTC. Amino acids: CASSVHTSSYNEQFF. Combining the CDR3 with reference TRBV14 and TRBJ2-1 gives the whole variable domain EAGVTQFPSHSVIEKGQTVTLRCDPISGHDNLYWYRRVMGKEIKFLLHFVKESKQDESGMPNNRFLAERTGGTYSTLKVQPAELEDSGVYFCASSVHTSSYNEQFFGPGTRLTVL.

The chain couples TRBV11-3 to TRBJ1-1; D perhaps matches TRBD1 (5 bases). CDR1 is SGHNT, CDR2 YENEEA, per germline. Trimming pared 3 bases from V and 4 bases from J, leaving 9 bases between. The CDR3 runs to 13 residues. The CDR3 DNA reads as TGTGCCAGCAGCTTGGGCAGGGCCACTGAAGCTTTCTTT. This translates into CASSLGRATEAFF.

The chain is built from TRBV9 and TRBJ2-7; possibly TRBD1 or TRBD2 for D (6 bases each). V dropped 7 bases and J dropped 5 bases, with 16 bases sitting between them. The CDR3 loop spans 13 amino acids. The V gene's germline CDR1 is SGDLS and CDR2 YYNGEE. The DNA of the CDR3 is TGTGCCAGCGGGGGGCCCTTTAGCCACGAGCAGTACTTC. Residues: CASGGPFSHEQYF. The variable domain in full, with the rest retrieved from reference TRBV9 and TRBJ2-7, is DSGVTQTPKHLITATGQRVTLRCSPRSGDLSVYWYQQSLDQGLQFLIQYYNGEERAKGNILERFSAQQFPDLHSELNLSSLELGDSALYFCASGGPFSHEQYFGPGTRLTVT.

The rearrangement links TRBV7-2 to TRBJ2-7; tentative D call: TRBD2 (7 bases). The CDR3 consists of 15 residues. Trimming took 3 bases from V and 0 from J, leaving 12 bases between them. Germline V lookup: CDR1 SGHTA, CDR2 FQGNSA. The CDR3 reads CASSFTGGLSYEQYF. In nucleotides, the CDR3 is TGTGCCAGCAGCTTTACCGGGGGGCTCTCCTACGAGCAGTACTTC.

Of note for this clone: At one end the junction does not follow the germline gene, possibly because of a read error. The V call is TRBV7-7, the J call TRBJ2-2, with D perhaps matching TRBD2 (5 bases). The germline V gene encodes CDR1 SSHAT and CDR2 FNYEAQ (reference sequence). There are 14 residues in the CDR3. Here the CDR3 reads CASSLARGTGELFF. In DNA form, the CDR3 reads TGTGCTAGCAGCTTAGCCCGGGGAACCGGGGAGCTGTTTTTT. Complete variable domain (other parts from reference TRBV7-7 and TRBJ2-2): GAGVSQSPRYKVTKRGQDVTLRCDPISSHATLYWYQQALGQGPEFLTYFNYEAQPDKSGLPSDRFSAERPEGSISTLTIQRTEQRDSAMYRCASSLARGTGELFFGEGSRLTVL.

This sequence joins TRBV9 and TRBJ1-2; D may be TRBD1 (5 bases). V lost 3 bases and J lost 5, with 14 bases in between. The CDR3 runs 14 residues. Germline V gene lookup returns CDR1 SGDLS and CDR2 YYNGEE. In DNA form, the CDR3 reads TGTGCCAGCAGCGCATCGACAGAGACATATGGCTACACCTTC. This encodes CASSASTETYGYTF. Based on the CDR3 plus reference TRBV9 and TRBJ1-2, the full variable domain is DSGVTQTPKHLITATGQRVTLRCSPRSGDLSVYWYQQSLDQGLQFLIQYYNGEERAKGNILERFSAQQFPDLHSELNLSSLELGDSALYFCASSASTETYGYTFGSGTRLTVV.

The V call is TRBV7-2, the J call TRBJ1-5; D might be TRBD1 (5 bases). Deletions cut 1 base from V and 0 bases from J, with 13 bases between. The germline V gene encodes CDR1 SGHTA and CDR2 FQGNSA. The CDR3 is 17 amino acids. The CDR3 DNA sequence: TGTGCCAGCAGCTTAGGAGGAGGGGCGTCTAGCAATCAGCCCCAGCATTTT. This translates into CASSLGGGASSNQPQHF.

As regards this clone: The junction does not match germline at one end; this may be a read error. The genes are TRBV7-8 and TRBJ2-1; 11 positions match TRBD2. Germline V gene sequence: CDR1 SGHVS, CDR2 FQNEAQ. There are 16 residues in the CDR3. CDR3 sequence reads: CASSFEGGVAGGPWVF. In DNA, the CDR3 is TGTGCCAGCAGCTTCGAGGGTGGCGTAGCGGGAGGGCCATGGGTCTTC.

J is TRBJ2-4 and V is TRBV7-9; possible D gene TRBD1, 6 bases. The CDR3 contains 17 residues. Germline V gives CDR1 SEHNR, CDR2 FQNEAQ (reference sequence). V was shortened by 2 bases and J by 1 base, with 15 bases between the two germline ends. The DNA of the CDR3 is TGTGCCAGCAGCTTACGGAGCAGGGGAAGCGCCAAAAACATTCAGTACTTC. Translating it yields CASSLRSRGSAKNIQYF.

The V call is TRBV28, the J call TRBJ1-5; TRBD1 matches 8 bases. The CDR3 has 14 residues. Per the germline V gene, CDR1 is MDHEN and CDR2 is SYDVKM. J lost 0 bases, V lost 11 bases, and 6 bases had no gene match. This CDR3 reads CAVQGGYSNQPQHF. The CDR3 DNA reads TGTGCCGTACAGGGGGGATATAGCAATCAGCCCCAGCATTTT.

This chain links TRBV6-5 with TRBJ2-5; TRBD1 agrees at 8 bases. CDR1 MNHEY and CDR2 SVGAGI come from the germline V gene. The CDR3 has 14 residues. With 0 bases clipped from V and 5 bases from J, the junction kept 2 bases outside the gene matches. The CDR3 region has the DNA TGTGCCAGCAGTTACTCGTACAGGGGGGAGACCCAGTACTTC. Protein product: CASSYSYRGETQYF.

This chain links TRBV2 with TRBJ2-3; 7 nucleotides align to TRBD2. Germline V lookup: CDR1 SNHLY, CDR2 FYNNEI. The CDR3 runs 15 residues. Trimming took 1 base from V and 2 from J; bases not matched to a gene: 3. CDR3 nucleotide sequence: TGTGCCAGCAGTGAAGGGACTAGGACCACAGATACGCAGTATTTT. Translating gives CASSEGTRTTDTQYF.